Sequencing of this T cell receptor beta chain was carried out in a study of blood T cell repertoires in COVID-19. The wider study: Acute and convalescent COVID-19 specimens originated in the United States, Italy and Spain. The analysed material was cDNA or gDNA that came from T cells, B-cell-depleted T cells, or PBMCs.

Germline assignment: CDR1 KGHSH and CDR2 LQKENI. Germline trimming cut 2 bases from V and 5 bases from J; bases unmatched to any gene: 12. The CDR3 loop spans 18 amino acids. Per the original methods: Researchers report that nucleated cell counts were estimated from reference gene primer amplification. Libraries were prepared by immunoSEQ multiplex PCR; TCRdb keeps only in-frame clonotypes and omits some of them. From that table come the V and J calls and clone size; the DNA was used to work out D and trimming. The table lists under 200,000 clones, approximately 85% of them singletons, with around 9.8% in the top ten.

The sample was peripheral blood. The chain combines TRBV18 with TRBJ2-3; 11 bases are shared with TRBD1. This clonotype was obtained from a woman older than 75 with acute or convalescent COVID-19. The CDR3 sequence is CASSPNPIGQGAGDTQYF. The CDR3, as DNA: TGTGCCAGCTCACCAAACCCTATCGGACAGGGGGCAGGAGATACGCAGTATTTT.